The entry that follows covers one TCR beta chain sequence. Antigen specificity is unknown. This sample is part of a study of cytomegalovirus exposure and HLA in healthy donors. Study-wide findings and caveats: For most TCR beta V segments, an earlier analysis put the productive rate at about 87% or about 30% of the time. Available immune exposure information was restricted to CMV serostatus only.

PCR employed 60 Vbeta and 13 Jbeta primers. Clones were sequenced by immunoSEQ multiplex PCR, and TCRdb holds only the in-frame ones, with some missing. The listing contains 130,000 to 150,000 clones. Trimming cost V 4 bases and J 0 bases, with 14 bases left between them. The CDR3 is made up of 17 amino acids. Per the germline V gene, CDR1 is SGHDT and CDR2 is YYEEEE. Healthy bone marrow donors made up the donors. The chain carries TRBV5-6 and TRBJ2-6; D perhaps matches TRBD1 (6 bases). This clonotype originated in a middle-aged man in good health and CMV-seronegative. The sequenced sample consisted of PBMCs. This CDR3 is CASSPRDMPSGANVLTF. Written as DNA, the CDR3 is TGTGCCAGCAGCCCCCGGGACATGCCCTCTGGGGCCAACGTCCTGACTTTC.